The 10 T cell receptor beta chains listed next were all sequenced from one sample in a study of blood T cell repertoires in COVID-19. Profiled with immunoSEQ multiplex PCR; TCRdb holds only in-frame clones, not every one. The sample holds 250,000 to 300,000 clones, about 90% seen once. The sequenced sample was PBMCs or T cells enriched from blood (not recorded which). The source of these receptors is a human donor in a cohort exposed to, infected with or recovered from COVID-19 (not recorded which). The donor label of this sample is uncertain.

CDR3 in amino acids: CASSTDPGDPGNTEAFF. The DNA for the CDR3 is TGTGCCAGCAGCACCGACCCGGGGGACCCCGGGAACACTGAAGCTTTCTTT. The chain joins TRBV9 to TRBJ1-1; TRBD1 might be the D (5 bases). Germline values: CDR1 SGDLS, CDR2 YYNGEE. Trimming took 4 bases from V and 1 from J, leaving 20 bases between them. CDR3 size: 17 residues.

This chain uses TRBV30 with TRBJ1-6; D is unresolved. The length of the CDR3 is 15 residues. Trimming shortened V by 1 base and J by 0 bases, and 7 bases separated the two germline ends. The germline V gene has CDR1 GTSNPN and CDR2 SVGIG (reference sequence). As DNA, the CDR3 is TGTGCCTGGAGTGCGGGGAGCTCCTATAATTCACCCCTCCACTTT. It is translated as CAWSAGSSYNSPLHF.

This chain links TRBV6-5 with TRBJ1-1; no reliable D call. Germline V gene data show CDR1 as MNHEY and CDR2 as SVGAGI. This CDR3 comprises 15 residues. Between the trimmed V and J ends, which lost 2 bases and 6 bases, there was a span of 16 bases. The CDR3 DNA reads as TGTGCCAGCAGTTACGGGCTGGGCTTCAGATCTGAAGCTTTCTTT. Translating gives CASSYGLGFRSEAFF.

This chain uses TRBV7-9 with TRBJ1-5; weak D call: TRBD1 (6 bases). V was clipped by 3 bases and J by 4 bases, with 10 bases between them. Germline V gene lookup returns CDR1 SEHNR and CDR2 FQNEAQ (reference sequence). The CDR3 loop spans 14 amino acids. The CDR3 spells CASSLQGPNQPQHF. CDR3 nucleotide sequence: TGTGCCAGCAGCTTGCAGGGGCCTAATCAGCCCCAGCATTTT.

This rearrangement joins TRBV6-5 to TRBJ1-6; TRBD1 agrees at 11 bases. After removal of 6 bases from V and 7 bases from J, the junction contained 2 bases not matched to a gene. This CDR3 is built from 14 residues. Germline lookup yields CDR1 MNHEY and CDR2 SVGAGI. As DNA, the CDR3 is TGTGCCAGCAGGGGGACAGGGGGAAATTCACCCCTCCACTTT. It codes for CASRGTGGNSPLHF.

This chain uses TRBV7-2 with TRBJ2-5, with 7 bases matching TRBD1. The V and J ends lost 5 bases and 1 base, in that order; junction bases with no gene match: 13. CDR3 size: 17 residues. The germline V gene encodes CDR1 SGHTA and CDR2 FQGNSA. DNA for the CDR3: TGTGCCAGCAGCGTCTCGCGTTGGACAGGACTCCAAGAGACCCAGTACTTC. It encodes CASSVSRWTGLQETQYF.

The chain joins TRBV11-2 to TRBJ1-1, with 9 bases aligning to TRBD1. The CDR3 runs to 14 residues. The junction had 9 bases not matched to a gene; V was cut back by 5 bases and J by 8 bases. From germline, CDR1 is SGHAT and CDR2 FQNNGV. CDR3 amino acids: CASSVGTGKGEAFF. CDR3 nucleotides: TGTGCCAGCAGCGTCGGGACAGGGAAGGGGGAAGCTTTCTTT.

The rearrangement joins TRBV2 to TRBJ1-4, with 7 bases that match TRBD1. CDR3 length: 16 amino acids. After removal of 6 bases from V and 8 bases from J, the junction contained 15 bases not matched to a gene. The germline CDR1 and CDR2 sequences are SNHLY and FYNNEI. CDR3 protein: CASSLDRPGQTEKLFF. In nucleotides, the CDR3 is TGTGCCAGCAGCCTAGACAGACCGGGACAGACCGAAAAACTGTTTTTT.

V is TRBV6-1 and J is TRBJ2-3, with D tentatively TRBD1 (6 bases). This CDR3 has 14 amino acids. V was shortened by 1 base and J by 6 bases, with 11 bases between the two germline ends. Germline V gene data show CDR1 as MNHNS and CDR2 as SASEGT. CDR3 region: CASSEGAGADTQYF. As DNA, the CDR3 is TGTGCCAGCAGTGAAGGGGCAGGGGCGGATACGCAGTATTTT.

The chain employs TRBV4-1 and TRBJ2-6; D perhaps matches TRBD1 (6 bases). The CDR3 loop spans 20 amino acids. V was cut by 3 bases and J by 0 bases, with 21 bases left in between. Germline values: CDR1 MGHRA, CDR2 YSYEKL. CDR3 region: CASSHAPRDTRTSGANVLTF. The CDR3 DNA is TGCGCCAGCAGCCATGCTCCCCGGGACACTAGAACCTCTGGGGCCAACGTCCTGACTTTC.